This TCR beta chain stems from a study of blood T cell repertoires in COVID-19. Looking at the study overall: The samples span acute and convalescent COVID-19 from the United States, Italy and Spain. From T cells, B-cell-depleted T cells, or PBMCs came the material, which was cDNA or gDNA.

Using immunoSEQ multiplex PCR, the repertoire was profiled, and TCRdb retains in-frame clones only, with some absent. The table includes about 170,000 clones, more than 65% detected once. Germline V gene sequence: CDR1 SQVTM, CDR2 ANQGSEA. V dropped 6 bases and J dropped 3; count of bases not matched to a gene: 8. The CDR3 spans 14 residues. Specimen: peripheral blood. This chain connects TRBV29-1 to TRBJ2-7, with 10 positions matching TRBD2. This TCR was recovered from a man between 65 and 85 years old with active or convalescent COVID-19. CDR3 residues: CSVQASGSRYEQYF. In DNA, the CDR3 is TGCAGCGTCCAAGCTAGCGGGAGTCGCTACGAGCAGTACTTC.